This TCR beta chain was recovered during a study of type 1 regulatory T cells. General study findings and limits: Type 1 regulatory T cells had a more restricted TCR repertoire than non-type 1 regulatory T cells.

Of note for this clonotype: Its antigen is not identified.

TCRdb fed the reads into MiXCR, producing one record per CDR3 protein. The table shows 70,000 or so distinct CDR3 sequences, with 20% to 25% occurring only once. This clonotype was obtained from a human donor in good health. The specimen was cultured type 1 regulatory T (Tr1) cells, either the whole culture or a sorted fraction (not recorded which).

The CDR3 nucleotides are TGCGCCAGCAGCTTGTCGGGGACCACAGATACGCAGTATTTT. Its translation is CASSLSGTTDTQYF. The rearrangement links TRBV5-1 to TRBJ2-3, with D possibly being TRBD1 or TRBD2 (5 bases each). With 1 base removed from V and 2 bases from J, the gap between germline ends came to 8 bases. CDR1 is SGHRS and CDR2 is YFSETQ in the germline V gene. This CDR3 is 14 amino acids long.